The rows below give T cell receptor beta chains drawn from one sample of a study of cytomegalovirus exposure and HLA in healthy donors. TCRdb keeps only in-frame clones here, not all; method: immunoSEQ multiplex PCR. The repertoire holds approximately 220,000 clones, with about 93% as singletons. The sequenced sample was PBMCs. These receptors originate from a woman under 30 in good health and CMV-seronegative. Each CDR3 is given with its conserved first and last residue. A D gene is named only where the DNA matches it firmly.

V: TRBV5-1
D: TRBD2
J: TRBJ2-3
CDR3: CASSLASGNLDTQYF
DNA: TGCGCCAGCAGCTTGGCTAGCGGTAACTTAGATACGCAGTATTTT

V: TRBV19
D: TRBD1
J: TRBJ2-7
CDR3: CASSPRTGASHEQYF
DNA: TGTGCCAGTAGTCCTCGAACAGGGGCGAGCCACGAGCAGTACTTC

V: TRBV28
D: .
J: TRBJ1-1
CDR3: CASSHGPRRRVTEAFF
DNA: TGTGCCAGCAGTCACGGTCCTCGGCGGCGAGTCACTGAAGCTTTCTTT

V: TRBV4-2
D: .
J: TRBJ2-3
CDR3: CASSQKRADTQYF
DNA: TGTGCCAGCAGCCAAAAGCGGGCGGATACGCAGTATTTT

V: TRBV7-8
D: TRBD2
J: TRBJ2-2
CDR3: CASSLGAGVATGELFF
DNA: TGTGCCAGCAGCTTAGGAGCGGGAGTGGCCACCGGGGAGCTGTTTTTT

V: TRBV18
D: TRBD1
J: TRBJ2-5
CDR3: CASSPPFGDRGEETQYF
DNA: TGTGCCAGCTCACCGCCCTTTGGGGACAGGGGAGAAGAGACCCAGTACTTC

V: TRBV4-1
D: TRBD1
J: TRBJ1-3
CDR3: CASSPQGALFSGNTIYF
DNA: TGCGCCAGCAGCCCACAGGGGGCCTTGTTCTCTGGAAACACCATATATTTT

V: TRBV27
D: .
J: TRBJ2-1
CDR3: CATNRDSILNEQFF
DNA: TGTGCCACCAACCGGGACTCCATCCTCAATGAGCAGTTCTTC

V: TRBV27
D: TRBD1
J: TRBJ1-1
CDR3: CASSLRGRNTEAFF
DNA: TGTGCCAGCAGTTTGAGGGGGCGGAACACTGAAGCTTTCTTT

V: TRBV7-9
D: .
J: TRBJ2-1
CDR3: CASSGSFGASGSPLNEQFF
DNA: TGTGCCAGCAGCGGGTCCTTCGGGGCTTCCGGGAGCCCTTTAAATGAGCAGTTCTTC

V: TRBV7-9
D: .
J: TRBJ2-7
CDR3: CASSFPSPGQSWVYEQYF
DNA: TGTGCCAGCAGCTTTCCGTCTCCCGGACAGTCCTGGGTCTACGAGCAGTACTTC

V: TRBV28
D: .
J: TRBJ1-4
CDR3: CASSFERATNEKLFF
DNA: TGTGCCAGCAGTTTTGAACGAGCAACTAATGAAAAACTGTTTTTT